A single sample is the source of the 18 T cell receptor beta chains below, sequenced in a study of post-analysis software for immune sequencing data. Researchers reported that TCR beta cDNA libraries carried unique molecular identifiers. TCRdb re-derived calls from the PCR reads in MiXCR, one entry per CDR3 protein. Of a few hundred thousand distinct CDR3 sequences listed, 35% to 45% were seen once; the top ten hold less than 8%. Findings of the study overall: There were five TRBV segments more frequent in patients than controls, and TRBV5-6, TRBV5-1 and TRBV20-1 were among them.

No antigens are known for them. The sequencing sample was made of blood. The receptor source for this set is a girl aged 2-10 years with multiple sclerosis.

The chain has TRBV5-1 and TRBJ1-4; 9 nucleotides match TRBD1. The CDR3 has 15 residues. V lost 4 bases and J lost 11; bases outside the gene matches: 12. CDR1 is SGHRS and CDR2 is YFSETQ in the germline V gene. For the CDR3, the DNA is TGCGCCAGCAGCGTGGACGGGACAGGGTTGGAGAAACTGTTTTTT. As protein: CASSVDGTGLEKLFF.

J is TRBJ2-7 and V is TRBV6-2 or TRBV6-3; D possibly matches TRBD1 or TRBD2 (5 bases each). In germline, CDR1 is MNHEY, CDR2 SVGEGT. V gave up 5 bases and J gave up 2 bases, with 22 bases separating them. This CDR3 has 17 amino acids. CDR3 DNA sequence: TGTGCCAGCAGTCTTTTGTCGGGACGCCTACTTCCCTACGAGCAGTACTTC. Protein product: CASSLLSGRLLPYEQYF.

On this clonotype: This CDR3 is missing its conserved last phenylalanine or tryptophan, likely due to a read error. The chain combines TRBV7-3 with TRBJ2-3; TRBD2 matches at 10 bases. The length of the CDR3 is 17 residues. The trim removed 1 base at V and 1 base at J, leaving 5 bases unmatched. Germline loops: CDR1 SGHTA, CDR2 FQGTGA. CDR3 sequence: CASSLIPSGGGTDTQYL. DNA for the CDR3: TGTGCCAGCAGCTTAATACCGAGCGGGGGGGGCACAGATACGCAGTATTTA.

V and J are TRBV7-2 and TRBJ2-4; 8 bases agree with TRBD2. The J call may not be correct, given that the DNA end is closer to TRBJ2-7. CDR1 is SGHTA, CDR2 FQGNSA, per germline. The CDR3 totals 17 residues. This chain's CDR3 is CASSSSSGTRPRYEQYF. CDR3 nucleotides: TGTGCCAGCAGCTCGTCCTCCGGGACTAGGCCTAGGTACGAGCAGTACTTC.

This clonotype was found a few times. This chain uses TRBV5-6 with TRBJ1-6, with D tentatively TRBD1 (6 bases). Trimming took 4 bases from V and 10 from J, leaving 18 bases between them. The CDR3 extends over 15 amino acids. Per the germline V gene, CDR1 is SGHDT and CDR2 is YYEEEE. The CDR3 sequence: CASSLLRTASSPLHF. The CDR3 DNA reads TGTGCCAGCAGCCTTCTGCGGACAGCGAGCTCACCCCTCCACTTT.

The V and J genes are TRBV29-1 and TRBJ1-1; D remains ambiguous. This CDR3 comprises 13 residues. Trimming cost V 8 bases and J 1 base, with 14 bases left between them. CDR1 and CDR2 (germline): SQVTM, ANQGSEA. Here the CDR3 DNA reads TGCAGCATTAAGGGCGGTAAGAACACTGAAGCTTTCTTT. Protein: CSIKGGKNTEAFF.

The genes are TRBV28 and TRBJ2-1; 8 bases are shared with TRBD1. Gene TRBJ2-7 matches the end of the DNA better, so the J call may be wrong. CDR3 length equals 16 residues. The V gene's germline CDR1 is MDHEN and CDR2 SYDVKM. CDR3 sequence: CASRQPGQESTYEQYF. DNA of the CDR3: TGTGCCAGCAGACAACCGGGACAGGAGTCGACCTACGAGCAGTACTTC.

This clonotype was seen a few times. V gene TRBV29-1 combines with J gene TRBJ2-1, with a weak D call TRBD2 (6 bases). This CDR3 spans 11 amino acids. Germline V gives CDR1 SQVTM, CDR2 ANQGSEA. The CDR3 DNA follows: TGCAGTTGCGGGACCTACAATGAGCAGTTCTTC. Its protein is CSCGTYNEQFF.

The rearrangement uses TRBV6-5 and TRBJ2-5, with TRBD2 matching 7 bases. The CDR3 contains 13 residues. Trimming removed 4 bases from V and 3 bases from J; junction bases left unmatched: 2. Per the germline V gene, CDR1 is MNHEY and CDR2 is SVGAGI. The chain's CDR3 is CASSFGGEETQYF. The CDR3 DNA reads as TGTGCCAGCAGTTTTGGGGGGGAAGAGACCCAGTACTTC.

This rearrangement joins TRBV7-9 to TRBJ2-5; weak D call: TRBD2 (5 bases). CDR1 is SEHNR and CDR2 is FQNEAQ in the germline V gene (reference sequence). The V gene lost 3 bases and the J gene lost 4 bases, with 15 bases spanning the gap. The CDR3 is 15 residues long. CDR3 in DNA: TGTGCCAGCAGCTTGGTTTTAGCGCGCAGAGAGACCCAGTACTTC. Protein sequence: CASSLVLARRETQYF.

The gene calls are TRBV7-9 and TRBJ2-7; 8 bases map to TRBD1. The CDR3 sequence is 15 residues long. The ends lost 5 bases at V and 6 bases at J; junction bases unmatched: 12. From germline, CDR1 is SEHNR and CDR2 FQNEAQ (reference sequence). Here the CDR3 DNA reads TGTGCCAGCAGCAAACCCTCACAGGGGGTCGTCGAGCAGTACTTC. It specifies CASSKPSQGVVEQYF.

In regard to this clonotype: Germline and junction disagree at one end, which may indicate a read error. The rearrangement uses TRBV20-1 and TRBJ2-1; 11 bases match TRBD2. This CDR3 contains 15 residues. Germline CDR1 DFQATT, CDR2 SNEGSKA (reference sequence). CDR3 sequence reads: CSTRQLAGVRNEQFF. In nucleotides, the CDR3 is TGCAGTACTAGACAACTAGCGGGGGTGCGGAATGAGCAGTTCTTC.

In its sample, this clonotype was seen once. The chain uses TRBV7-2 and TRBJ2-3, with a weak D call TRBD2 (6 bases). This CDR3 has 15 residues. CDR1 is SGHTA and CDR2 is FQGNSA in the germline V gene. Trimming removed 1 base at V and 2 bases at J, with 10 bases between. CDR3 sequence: CASSLVGTYTDTQYF. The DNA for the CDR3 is TGTGCCAGCAGCTTAGTTGGGACTTACACAGATACGCAGTATTTT.

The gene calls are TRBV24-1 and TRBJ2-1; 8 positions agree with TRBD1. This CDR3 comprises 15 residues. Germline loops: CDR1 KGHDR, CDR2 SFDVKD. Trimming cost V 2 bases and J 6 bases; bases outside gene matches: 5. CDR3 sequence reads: CATSDSRDRPNEQFF. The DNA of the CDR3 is TGTGCCACCAGTGATTCCCGGGACAGGCCCAATGAGCAGTTCTTC.

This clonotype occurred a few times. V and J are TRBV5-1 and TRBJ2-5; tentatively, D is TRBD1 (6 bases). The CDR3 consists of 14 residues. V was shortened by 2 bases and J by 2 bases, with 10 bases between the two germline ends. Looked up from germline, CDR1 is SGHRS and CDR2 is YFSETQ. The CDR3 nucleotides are TGCGCCAGCAGCTTTTGGGGGCATCAAGAGACCCAGTACTTC. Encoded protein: CASSFWGHQETQYF.

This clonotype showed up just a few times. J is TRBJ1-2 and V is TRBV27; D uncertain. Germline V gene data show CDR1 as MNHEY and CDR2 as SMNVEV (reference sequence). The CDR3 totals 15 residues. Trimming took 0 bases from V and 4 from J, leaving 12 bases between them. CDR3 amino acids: CASSLSTVSPYGYTF. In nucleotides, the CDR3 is TGTGCCAGCAGTTTATCCACAGTTTCCCCCTATGGCTACACCTTC.

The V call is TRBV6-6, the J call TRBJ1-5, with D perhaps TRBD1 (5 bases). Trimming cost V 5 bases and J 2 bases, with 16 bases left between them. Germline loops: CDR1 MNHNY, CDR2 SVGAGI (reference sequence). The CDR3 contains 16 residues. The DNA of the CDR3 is TGTGCCAGCAGTCCGCTCCTGACAGATCGCAATCAGCCCCAGCATTTT. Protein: CASSPLLTDRNQPQHF.

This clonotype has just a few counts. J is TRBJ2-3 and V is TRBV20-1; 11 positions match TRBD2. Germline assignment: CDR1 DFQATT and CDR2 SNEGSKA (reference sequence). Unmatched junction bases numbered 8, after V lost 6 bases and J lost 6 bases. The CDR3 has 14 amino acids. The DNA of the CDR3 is TGCAGTGCCAGGAGGGCTAGCGGGAGGGATACGCAGTATTTT. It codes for CSARRASGRDTQYF.